The text below deals with one T cell receptor beta chain. The target antigen is unknown. The CD8+CD4-CCR7+CD45RA+ phenotype defined the sorted naive CD8 T cells. The data belong to a study of molecular identifiers for immune sequencing clone quantification. Study-level results: Clones above 20 RNA copies contained over 97% of effector molecules but under 1% of naive ones.

J was trimmed by 2 bases and V by 1 base; bases with no gene match: 2. The germline gives CDR1 MNHEY, CDR2 SMNVEV (reference sequence). There are 14 residues in the CDR3. TCRdb passed the PCR reads through MiXCR, listing each CDR3 protein once. The data hold approximately 550,000 distinct CDR3 sequences, with about a quarter observed a single time. This TCR was sampled from a human donor in good health. Some libraries in this study had Jurkat cell RNA spiked in. Sequencing was performed on naive CD8+ T cells from blood, with Jurkat cell RNA spiked in. Stated subset: FACS-sorted CD8+CD4-CCR7+CD45RA+ naive T cells. V gene TRBV27 combines with J gene TRBJ2-7; 7 nucleotides match TRBD1. DNA of the CDR3: TGTGCCAGCAGTTTATGGGGGACAGCCTACGAGCAGTACTTC. It yields the protein CASSLWGTAYEQYF.